These 21 T cell receptor beta chains originate from one sample sequenced in a study of CD8+ T cells in alopecia areata. Treatment defined: oral pan-JAK inhibitor, 5-10 mg twice daily. As the sequencing template, cDNA was produced by extracting RNA and reverse transcribing it. Only in-frame clones appear in the TCRdb table, and some are missing; sequencing was by immunoSEQ multiplex PCR. Of about 210,000 clones listed, over 40% are singletons. Here the sequenced sample was CD4+ T cells sorted from blood, taken at approximately week 36, from a patient treated with tofacitinib. The receptors here all came from a human donor with alopecia areata.

Notes on this clone: Other nucleotide sequences in the sample specify the same CDR3. The J gene is TRBJ2-1, the V gene TRBV30; D is ambiguous. The CDR3 sequence is 14 residues long. Germline V CDR1 and CDR2: GTSNPN, SVGIG (reference sequence). The germline V and J ends were trimmed by 0 bases and 0 bases, with 6 bases remaining between them. Written as DNA, the CDR3 is TGTGCCTGGAGTGTAAGGAGCTCCTACAATGAGCAGTTCTTC. It specifies CAWSVRSSYNEQFF. The full variable domain, with the rest looked up from reference TRBV30 and TRBJ2-1, is SQTIHQWPATLVQPVGSPLSLECTVEGTSNPNLYWYRQAAGRGLQLLFYSVGIGQISSEVPQNLSASRPQDRQFILSSKKLLLSDSGFYLCAWSVRSSYNEQFFGPGTRLTVL.

V is TRBV30 and J is TRBJ2-7; 12 positions agree with TRBD2. The junction had 11 bases not matched to a gene; V was cut back by 2 bases and J by 3 bases. The CDR3 covers 17 residues. The germline V gene has CDR1 GTSNPN and CDR2 SVGIG (reference sequence). CDR3 residues: CAWSSRLAGAGLYEQYF. The DNA for the CDR3 is TGTGCCTGGAGTTCCCGACTAGCGGGAGCCGGGCTCTACGAGCAGTACTTC. Supplemented by reference TRBV30 and TRBJ2-7, the full variable domain reads SQTIHQWPATLVQPVGSPLSLECTVEGTSNPNLYWYRQAAGRGLQLLFYSVGIGQISSEVPQNLSASRPQDRQFILSSKKLLLSDSGFYLCAWSSRLAGAGLYEQYFGPGTRLTVT.

The V call is TRBV4-2, the J call TRBJ2-7; 12 bases line up with TRBD2. The V segment lost 4 bases and the J segment 6 bases; nucleotides outside the gene matches: 7. This CDR3 has 15 amino acids. Germline V lookup: CDR1 LGHNA, CDR2 YNFKEQ. This chain's CDR3 is CASSPTTSGRSEQYF. CDR3 sequence (DNA): TGTGCCAGCAGCCCTACGACTAGCGGGAGAAGCGAGCAGTACTTC.

This clone was seen a handful of times. The chain couples TRBV25-1 to TRBJ2-6; D is possibly TRBD2 (5 bases). The germline gives CDR1 MGHDK, CDR2 SYGVNS. V lost 4 bases to trimming and J lost 1 base, with 11 bases between them. This CDR3 is built from 16 residues. DNA for the CDR3: TGTGCCAGCAGTGCGCGAGGGTCGTCTGGGGCCAACGTCCTGACTTTC. Amino acid sequence: CASSARGSSGANVLTF.

This sequence joins TRBV11-2 and TRBJ2-7; D uncertain. Trimming shortened V by 1 base and J by 3 bases, and 4 bases separated the two germline ends. The CDR3 is 12 amino acids. Germline lookup yields CDR1 SGHAT and CDR2 FQNNGV. Here the CDR3 DNA reads TGTGCCAGCAGCTTAGGAAGCTACGAGCAGTACTTC. Translated, it gives CASSLGSYEQYF.

The chain carries TRBV28 and TRBJ1-1; the D gene is possibly TRBD1 (5 bases). Per germline, CDR1 MDHEN and CDR2 SYDVKM. V lost 2 bases to trimming and J lost 11 bases, with 18 bases between them. The CDR3 has 14 amino acids. CDR3 sequence reads: CASSLVELAGRAFF. CDR3 nucleotides: TGTGCCAGCAGTTTAGTGGAGTTGGCAGGGAGGGCTTTCTTT.

The chain couples TRBV7-2 to TRBJ2-2; D is unresolved. The length of the CDR3 is 14 residues. Germline CDR1 reads SGHTA; CDR2 reads FQGNSA. The ends were cut back, 5 bases at V and 6 bases at J, with 13 bases in the middle. This CDR3 is CASSPRAAPGELFF. CDR3 DNA sequence: TGTGCCAGCAGCCCAAGGGCGGCCCCCGGGGAGCTGTTTTTT.

V usage is TRBV28 and J usage is TRBJ1-2, with D uncertain. The CDR3 consists of 12 residues. Germline V gene data show CDR1 as MDHEN and CDR2 as SYDVKM. V gave up 8 bases and J gave up 2 bases, with 9 bases separating them. The CDR3 region has the DNA TGTGCCAGCGAGACGGGGAACTATGGCTACACCTTC. It codes for CASETGNYGYTF.

This clone occurred a few times. This sequence joins TRBV29-1 and TRBJ2-2; D is uncertain. Germline assignment: CDR1 SQVTM and CDR2 ANQGSEA. The CDR3 is made up of 13 amino acids. V lost 3 bases to trimming and J lost 4 bases, with 9 bases between them. CDR3 in DNA: TGCAGCGTTGAGAGAGAAGGCACCGGGGAGCTGTTTTTT. Amino acid sequence: CSVEREGTGELFF.

This sequence joins TRBV10-2 and TRBJ1-5; D gene uncertain. The ends were cut back, 2 bases at V and 7 bases at J, with 9 bases in the middle. The V gene's germline CDR1 is WSHSY and CDR2 SAAADI. The CDR3 loop spans 13 amino acids. CDR3 in DNA: TGCGCCAGCAGTGAGGCGGGTAACCAGCCCCAGCATTTT. The encoded protein is CASSEAGNQPQHF.

This clone has just a few counts. The chain employs TRBV30 and TRBJ2-7; D is possibly TRBD2 (5 bases). Germline CDR1 reads GTSNPN; CDR2 reads SVGIG (reference sequence). The germline V and J ends were trimmed by 3 bases and 8 bases, with 14 bases remaining between them. The CDR3 covers 12 residues. This chain's CDR3 is CAWSGDGLKQYF. CDR3 DNA sequence: TGTGCCTGGAGCGGGGATGGCTTGAAGCAGTACTTC.

The chain employs TRBV18 and TRBJ2-1; D is unresolved. The CDR3 totals 12 residues. The V gene lost 2 bases and the J gene lost 5 bases, with 4 bases spanning the gap. Germline loops: CDR1 KGHSH, CDR2 LQKENI. CDR3 nucleotide sequence: TGTGCCAGCTCACCAGGAGACAATGAGCAGTTCTTC. It translates to CASSPGDNEQFF.

The chain uses TRBV11-2 and TRBJ2-3; TRBD2 aligns across 8 bases. Germline V gene sequence: CDR1 SGHAT, CDR2 FQNNGV. CDR3 size: 15 residues. Trimming took 5 bases from V and 3 from J; bases not matched to a gene: 7. In nucleotides, the CDR3 is TGTGCCAGCAGCCCGGGAGCGGGAGAGACAGATACGCAGTATTTT. As protein: CASSPGAGETDTQYF.

The chain couples TRBV7-9 to TRBJ1-4; D gene uncertain. The V gene's germline CDR1 is SEHNR and CDR2 FQNEAQ (reference sequence). Deletions cut 4 bases from V and 4 bases from J, with 16 bases between. The CDR3 has 16 amino acids. CDR3 amino acids: CASSSSWTEYNEKLFF. The CDR3 region has the DNA TGTGCCAGCAGCTCATCTTGGACGGAGTATAATGAAAAACTGTTTTTT.

This rearrangement joins TRBV7-9 to TRBJ1-3, with 8 bases lining up with TRBD1. The junction had 9 bases not matched to a gene; V was cut back by 8 bases and J by 0 bases. Looked up from germline, CDR1 is SEHNR and CDR2 is FQNEAQ (reference sequence). The CDR3 has 16 residues. The CDR3 coding sequence is TGTGCCAGCTCCACAGGGACAGGCCTCTCTGGAAACACCATATATTTT. This encodes CASSTGTGLSGNTIYF.

The rearrangement joins TRBV7-9 to TRBJ2-4; no clear D gene. Germline lookup yields CDR1 SEHNR and CDR2 FQNEAQ (reference sequence). The CDR3 totals 13 residues. The germline V and J ends were trimmed by 3 bases and 8 bases, with 11 bases remaining between them. CDR3 residues: CASSFTRLDIQYF. The CDR3 region has the DNA TGTGCCAGCAGCTTTACCCGATTGGACATTCAGTACTTC.

This clone has just a few counts. V is TRBV5-4 and J is TRBJ2-1; TRBD2 agrees at 8 bases. Germline assignment: CDR1 SGHNT and CDR2 YYREEE (reference sequence). This CDR3 is built from 16 residues. The V gene end was trimmed by 4 bases and the J gene end by 4 bases; junction bases not matched to a gene: 10. In nucleotides, the CDR3 is TGTGCCAGCAGCGCGAGCGGGGGAGGCCCTTACAATGAGCAGTTCTTC. Translated, it gives CASSASGGGPYNEQFF.

This clone was detected a few times. The gene calls are TRBV7-3 and TRBJ2-6, with 8 bases lining up with TRBD1. The CDR3 has 17 residues. The V gene's germline CDR1 is SGHTA and CDR2 FQGTGA. The trim removed 1 base at V and 5 bases at J, leaving 7 bases unmatched. Here the CDR3 reads CASSLSGQGPRANVLTF. As DNA, the CDR3 is TGTGCCAGCAGCTTAAGCGGACAGGGCCCTCGGGCCAACGTCCTGACTTTC.

The chain has TRBV9 and TRBJ2-2; D is uncertain. Germline loops: CDR1 SGDLS, CDR2 YYNGEE. Trimming left V 1 base short and J 4 bases short, with 5 bases between. The CDR3 contains 13 residues. The CDR3 sequence: CASSVSITGELFF. CDR3 DNA: TGTGCCAGCAGCGTATCGATCACCGGGGAGCTGTTTTTT.

This clone occurred a few times. The genes are TRBV28 and TRBJ2-5; 13 positions agree with TRBD2. Losses at the gene ends were 5 bases for V and 5 bases for J; bases not matched to a gene: 5. This CDR3 is 15 amino acids long. Germline CDR1 reads MDHEN; CDR2 reads SYDVKM. The DNA for the CDR3 is TGTGCCAGCAGTCGGACTAGCGGGAGCTCGGAGACCCAGTACTTC. It codes for CASSRTSGSSETQYF.

V and J are TRBV4-1 and TRBJ2-5, with TRBD2 identical over 11 bases. V shed 4 bases, J shed 4 bases, and the junction held 11 bases outside the gene matches. The CDR3 is 17 amino acids. Per germline, CDR1 MGHRA and CDR2 YSYEKL. CDR3 loop: CASSRQALAGGGETQYF. The DNA for the CDR3 is TGCGCCAGCAGCCGCCAGGCCTTAGCGGGAGGGGGAGAGACCCAGTACTTC.